One and the same sample provided the 3 T cell receptor beta chains below, sequenced in a study of blood T cell repertoires in COVID-19. Assay: immunoSEQ multiplex PCR; the TCRdb copy retains only in-frame clones and omits some. The table shows about 83,000 clones, with roughly 84% occurring only once. The sequencing input was peripheral blood. These receptors were collected from a woman older than 75 in a cohort sampled during active or convalescent COVID-19.

The table lists this clone with a count of one. The V call is TRBV27, the J call TRBJ1-4, with D perhaps matching TRBD1 (6 bases). V lost 5 bases and J lost 8, with 12 bases in between. This CDR3 has 13 residues. Germline V CDR1 and CDR2: MNHEY, SMNVEV (reference sequence). CDR3 DNA sequence: TGTGCCAGCAGTCCCGGGACAAGGGAAAAACTGTTTTTT. This sequence encodes CASSPGTREKLFF. The entire variable domain, with the rest obtained from reference TRBV27 and TRBJ1-4, is as follows: EAQVTQNPRYLITVTGKKLTVTCSQNMNHEYMSWYRQDPGLGLRQIYYSMNVEVTDKGDVPEGYKVSRKEKRNFPLILESPSPNQTSLYFCASSPGTREKLFFGSGTQLSVL.

The DNA for the CDR3 is TGCGCCAGCAGCCCGAGGGACAGCTCCTATAATTCACCCCTCCACTTT. Translated, it gives CASSPRDSSYNSPLHF. V usage is TRBV5-1 and J usage is TRBJ1-6; TRBD1 matches at 7 bases. V was clipped by 4 bases and J by 0 bases; unmatched bases: 4. CDR1 is SGHRS, CDR2 YFSETQ, per germline. This CDR3 is built from 16 residues.

The chain uses TRBV6-5 and TRBJ1-2, with a possible D match to TRBD1 (5 bases). The germline gives CDR1 MNHEY, CDR2 SVGAGI. V lost 7 bases and J 1 base, leaving 13 bases between the germline ends. The CDR3 extends over 14 amino acids. The CDR3 nucleotides are TGTGCCAGCACCTCGGGACTCATTAACTATGGCTACACCTTC. It specifies CASTSGLINYGYTF.